Listed below are T cell receptor beta chains from one sample, sequenced in a study of shared clonotypes between healthy human individuals. Libraries were prepared by immunoSEQ multiplex PCR; TCRdb keeps only in-frame clonotypes and omits some of them. The sample holds 2 million to 2.5 million clones, around 93% seen once. The sample comprised naive CD4+ T cells from PBMCs. These TCRs come from a man younger than 30 in good health. Some clones in this sample may be carry-over from other donors' samples. The CDR3 runs from the conserved cysteine through the conserved F or W. D genes are given only for firm matches. Size is stated for part of the rows, as once, few or many counts, or as a class when the clone is expanded.

V gene	J gene	D gene	clone size	CDR3 protein	CDR3 DNA
TRBV9	TRBJ1-5	TRBD1	.	CASSAGTAQNQPQHF	TGTGCCAGCAGCGCCGGGACAGCCCAGAATCAGCCCCAGCATTTT
TRBV19	TRBJ2-2	TRBD2	.	CASSIGGAGAGELFF	TGTGCCAGTAGTATCGGAGGGGCGGGGGCCGGGGAGCTGTTTTTT
TRBV5-1	TRBJ2-7	.	.	CASSSAQGASYEQYF	TGCGCCAGCAGCTCGGCACAGGGAGCTAGCTACGAGCAGTACTTC
TRBV27	TRBJ1-1	.	.	CASSPHVDTEAFF	TGTGCCAGCAGCCCTCATGTGGACACTGAAGCTTTCTTT
TRBV9	TRBJ1-3	.	.	CASSVEAGRNTIYF	TGTGCCAGCAGCGTAGAGGCTGGAAGAAACACCATATATTTT
TRBV27	TRBJ1-1	.	few	CASSSQGNTEAFF	TGTGCCAGCAGTTCTCAGGGGAACACTGAAGCTTTCTTT
TRBV5-5	TRBJ1-1	.	.	CASSLLGGNTEAFF	TGTGCCAGCAGCTTGTTGGGGGGGAACACTGAAGCTTTCTTT
TRBV7-8	TRBJ2-3	.	.	CASSLFVFGSTDTQYF	TGTGCCAGCAGCTTATTTGTTTTCGGTAGCACAGATACGCAGTATTTT
TRBV29-1	TRBJ2-2	.	.	CSVESGGSGELFF	TGCAGCGTTGAATCTGGAGGGAGTGGGGAGCTGTTTTTT
TRBV7-2	TRBJ1-1	.	.	CASSPHPNTEAFF	TGTGCCAGCAGCCCTCATCCGAACACTGAAGCTTTCTTT
TRBV19	TRBJ2-7	.	.	CASSMRVATSYEQYF	TGTGCCAGTAGTATGAGGGTAGCGACCTCCTACGAGCAGTACTTC
TRBV5-1	TRBJ1-1	.	.	CASSLALWGQNTEAFF	TGCGCCAGCAGCTTGGCCCTTTGGGGCCAGAACACTGAAGCTTTCTTT
TRBV5-8	TRBJ2-5	.	.	CASSRRGSLIGETQYF	TGTGCCAGCAGCCGCCGGGGGTCTCTAATCGGGGAGACCCAGTACTTC
TRBV9	TRBJ2-3	.	.	CASSVARGDTDTQYF	TGTGCCAGCAGCGTAGCCAGGGGGGACACAGATACGCAGTATTTT
TRBV6-5	TRBJ2-1	.	.	CATAGGRKVYNEQFF	TGTGCCACCGCCGGCGGGCGGAAGGTATACAATGAGCAGTTCTTC
TRBV30	TRBJ2-3	.	.	CAWSPPVDTQYF	TGTGCCTGGTCCCCCCCGGTCGATACGCAGTATTTT
TRBV11-2	TRBJ2-1	.	.	CASSLVPTAYNEQFF	TGTGCCAGCAGCTTAGTACCCACCGCCTACAATGAGCAGTTCTTC
TRBV5-6	TRBJ2-7	.	.	CASTLGTGQGGHEQYF	TGTGCCAGCACCCTGGGGACCGGGCAGGGTGGCCACGAGCAGTACTTC
TRBV6-1	TRBJ1-5	.	.	CASSDSGNQPQHF	TGTGCCAGCAGTGACAGCGGCAATCAGCCCCAGCATTTT
TRBV7-7	TRBJ1-1	.	few	CASSLSEDTEAFF	TGTGCCAGCAGCTTATCTGAGGACACTGAAGCTTTCTTT
TRBV6-5	TRBJ1-2	.	.	CASSSRGVYGYTF	TGTGCCAGCAGCTCTAGGGGAGTCTATGGCTACACCTTC
TRBV7-9	TRBJ2-7	.	.	CASSLARSSYEQYF	TGTGCCAGCAGCTTAGCGCGTAGCTCCTACGAGCAGTACTTC
TRBV27	TRBJ1-1	.	.	CASSVTRGTEAFF	TGTGCCAGCAGCGTTACTCGAGGGACTGAAGCTTTCTTT
TRBV28	TRBJ1-1	TRBD1	.	CASSFRSRGANTEAFF	TGTGCCAGCAGTTTTCGGTCCAGGGGGGCGAACACTGAAGCTTTCTTT
TRBV7-2	TRBJ2-7	TRBD2	.	CASSLVGLGQYF	TGTGCCAGCAGCTTAGTAGGACTAGGCCAGTACTTC
TRBV28	TRBJ1-2	TRBD1	.	CASSFARGRLYGYTF	TGTGCCAGCAGTTTCGCCAGGGGGCGCCTCTATGGCTACACCTTC
TRBV5-1	TRBJ1-4	TRBD1	.	CASSPGATGVNEKLFF	TGCGCCAGCAGCCCAGGAGCGACAGGGGTTAATGAAAAACTGTTTTTT
TRBV4-2	TRBJ1-2	TRBD1	once	CASSQEDRERYGYTF	TGTGCCAGCAGCCAAGAGGACAGGGAACGCTATGGCTACACCTTC
TRBV5-4	TRBJ2-1	TRBD2	.	CASSSPGLAGGVMNEQFF	TGTGCCAGCAGCTCCCCGGGACTAGCGGGAGGCGTGATGAATGAGCAGTTCTTC